This record covers a single TCR beta chain. Antigen: not known. This sample was taken from a study of OX40 agonist ivuxolimab in advanced cancers. Data came from immunoSEQ multiplex PCR; TCRdb stores just in-frame clones and leaves some out. Among fewer than 65,000 clones listed, roughly 90% were seen once. Study-level points and caveats: Individuals who were partial responders at 0.1-3.0 mg/kg had clonal expansion that ranked among the lowest. Both CD4+ and CD8+ T cell populations in blood had undergone clonal expansion by week 6 at 0.1 to 3.0 mg/kg.

The material was CD4+ or CD8+ T cells sorted from blood, obtained in a trial of the OX40 agonist ivuxolimab. The TCR comes from an adult with an advanced solid tumor such as melanoma, head and neck, liver or kidney cancer.

CDR3 region: CASSLEDNTDTQYF. CDR3 nucleotides: TGTGCCAGCAGCCTCGAGGACAACACAGATACGCAGTATTTT. The chain links TRBV2 to TRBJ2-3, with a possible D match to TRBD1 (5 bases). The CDR3 sequence is 14 residues long. Trimming removed 6 bases at V and 2 bases at J, with 12 bases between. CDR1 SNHLY and CDR2 FYNNEI come from the germline V gene.